This TCR beta chain was obtained from a study of blood T cell repertoires in COVID-19. This clone was recorded once. Source study methods: Amplifying reference gene primers gave estimates of nucleated cell counts. Produced via immunoSEQ multiplex PCR; TCRdb's table is partial and in-frame only. That table supplies the V and J calls and clone size; D and trimming were determined from the DNA. Of some 30,000 clones listed, about 90% were seen once; the top ten hold roughly 28%. There are 13 residues in the CDR3. V shed 5 bases and J 5 bases; nucleotides not matched to a gene: 5. Germline V gene lookup returns CDR1 SGHNT and CDR2 YENEEA.

This sequence originates from a human donor in a cohort sampled during active COVID-19. Sequenced input: peripheral blood. The V and J genes are TRBV11-3 and TRBJ1-1; the match to TRBD1 covers 7 bases. The CDR3 coding sequence is TGTGCCAGCAGCCTCGCGGGACAGACTGAAGCTTTCTTT. It translates to CASSLAGQTEAFF.